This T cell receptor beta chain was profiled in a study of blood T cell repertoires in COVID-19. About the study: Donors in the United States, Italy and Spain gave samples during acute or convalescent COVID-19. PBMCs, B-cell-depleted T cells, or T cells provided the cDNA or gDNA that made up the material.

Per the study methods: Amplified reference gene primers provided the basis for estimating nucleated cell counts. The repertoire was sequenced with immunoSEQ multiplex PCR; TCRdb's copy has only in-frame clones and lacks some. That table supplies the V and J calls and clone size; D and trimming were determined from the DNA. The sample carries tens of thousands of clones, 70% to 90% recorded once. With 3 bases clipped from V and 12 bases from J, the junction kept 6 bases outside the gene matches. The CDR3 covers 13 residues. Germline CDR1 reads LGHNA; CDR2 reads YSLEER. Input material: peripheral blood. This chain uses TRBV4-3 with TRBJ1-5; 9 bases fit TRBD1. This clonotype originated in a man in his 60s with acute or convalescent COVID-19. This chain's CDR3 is CASSQEHRGHQHF. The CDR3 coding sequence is TGCGCCAGCAGCCAGGAGCACAGGGGGCACCAGCATTTT.